This TCR beta chain was documented in a study of cytomegalovirus exposure and HLA in healthy donors. Study in general: An earlier analysis identified approximately 110 million unique TCR beta sequences in some 170 million T cells. Study-wide findings and caveats: Cytomegalovirus association was listed for 164 TCR beta chains.

Amplification used 60 Vbeta primers and 13 Jbeta primers. Only in-frame clones appear in the TCRdb table, and some are missing; sequencing was by immunoSEQ multiplex PCR. The ten most abundant clones cover roughly 0.74% of a sample with about 200,000 clones. With regard to this clone: Its antigen is still unknown.

The CDR3 is 16 amino acids. V was clipped by 0 bases and J by 0 bases, with 10 bases between them. Germline loops: CDR1 LNHNV, CDR2 YYDKDF (reference sequence). Every donor was a healthy person donating bone marrow. The sequence came from a boy between 10 and 17 years old in good health and CMV-seronegative. This chain joins TRBV15 and TRBJ2-3; D is undetermined. The source material was PBMCs. CDR3 sequence (DNA): TGTGCCACCAGCAGAGATCACGGTTCTAGCACAGATACGCAGTATTTT. This sequence encodes CATSRDHGSSTDTQYF.